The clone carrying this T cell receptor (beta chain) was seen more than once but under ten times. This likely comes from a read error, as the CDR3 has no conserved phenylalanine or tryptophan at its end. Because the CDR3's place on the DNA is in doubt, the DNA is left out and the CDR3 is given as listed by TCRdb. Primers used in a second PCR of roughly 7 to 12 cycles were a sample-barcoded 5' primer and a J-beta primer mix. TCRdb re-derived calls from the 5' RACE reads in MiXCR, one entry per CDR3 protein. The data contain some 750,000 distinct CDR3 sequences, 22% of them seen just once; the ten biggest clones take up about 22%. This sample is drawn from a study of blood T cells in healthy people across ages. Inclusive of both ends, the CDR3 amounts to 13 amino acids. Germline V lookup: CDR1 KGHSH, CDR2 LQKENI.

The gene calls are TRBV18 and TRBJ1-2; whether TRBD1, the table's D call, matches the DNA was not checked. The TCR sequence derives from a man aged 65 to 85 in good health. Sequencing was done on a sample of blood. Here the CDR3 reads CASSHGTGSASSV.